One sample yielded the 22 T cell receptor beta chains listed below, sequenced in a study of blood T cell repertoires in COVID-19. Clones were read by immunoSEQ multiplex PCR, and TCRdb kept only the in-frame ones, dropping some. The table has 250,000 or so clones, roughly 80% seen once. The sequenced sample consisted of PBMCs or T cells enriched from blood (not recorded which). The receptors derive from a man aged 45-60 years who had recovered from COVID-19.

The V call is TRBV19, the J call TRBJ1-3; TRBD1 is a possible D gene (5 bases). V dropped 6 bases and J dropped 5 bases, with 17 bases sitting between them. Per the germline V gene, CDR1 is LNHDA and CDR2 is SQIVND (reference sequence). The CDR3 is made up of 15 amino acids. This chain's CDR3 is CASSTGGGARNTIYF. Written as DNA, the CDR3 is TGTGCCAGTAGCACGGGGGGGGGAGCGAGAAACACCATATATTTT.

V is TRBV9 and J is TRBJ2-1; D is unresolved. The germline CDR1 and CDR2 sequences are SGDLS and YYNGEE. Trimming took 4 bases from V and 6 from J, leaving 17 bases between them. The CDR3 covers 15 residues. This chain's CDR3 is CASSRRVPLGNEQFF. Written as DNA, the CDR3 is TGTGCCAGCAGCCGCCGGGTCCCGCTCGGCAATGAGCAGTTCTTC.

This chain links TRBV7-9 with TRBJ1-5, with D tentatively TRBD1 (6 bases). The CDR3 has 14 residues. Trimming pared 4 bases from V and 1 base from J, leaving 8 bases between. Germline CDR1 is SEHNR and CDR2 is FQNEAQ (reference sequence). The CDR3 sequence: CASSSTGSNQPQHF. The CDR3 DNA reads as TGTGCCAGCAGCTCTACAGGGAGCAATCAGCCCCAGCATTTT.

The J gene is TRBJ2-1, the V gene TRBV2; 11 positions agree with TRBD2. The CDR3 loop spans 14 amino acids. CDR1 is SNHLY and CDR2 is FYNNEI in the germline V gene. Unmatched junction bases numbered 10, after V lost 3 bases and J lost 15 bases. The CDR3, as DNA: TGTGCCAGCAGTGAGCTAGCGGGAGGTCCAGTTAGGTTCTTC. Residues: CASSELAGGPVRFF.

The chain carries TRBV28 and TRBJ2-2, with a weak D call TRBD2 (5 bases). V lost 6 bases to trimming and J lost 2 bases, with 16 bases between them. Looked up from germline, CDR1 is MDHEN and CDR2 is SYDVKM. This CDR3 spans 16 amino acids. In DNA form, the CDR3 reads TGTGCCAGCAGCCCCGGATTTTGGACTAACACCGGGGAGCTGTTTTTT. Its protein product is CASSPGFWTNTGELFF.

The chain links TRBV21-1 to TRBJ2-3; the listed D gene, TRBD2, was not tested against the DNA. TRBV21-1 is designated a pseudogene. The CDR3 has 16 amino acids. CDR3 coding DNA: TGTGCCAGCAGCCCCACGACTAGTAGAGGGACAGATACGCAGTATTTT. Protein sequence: CASSPTTSRGTDTQYF.

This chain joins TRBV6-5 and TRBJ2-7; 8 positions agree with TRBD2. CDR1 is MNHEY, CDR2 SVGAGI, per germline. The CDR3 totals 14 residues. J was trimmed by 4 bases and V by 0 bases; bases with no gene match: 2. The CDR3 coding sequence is TGTGCCAGCAGTTACTCGGGCGGGAGGTACGAGCAGTACTTC. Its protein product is CASSYSGGRYEQYF.

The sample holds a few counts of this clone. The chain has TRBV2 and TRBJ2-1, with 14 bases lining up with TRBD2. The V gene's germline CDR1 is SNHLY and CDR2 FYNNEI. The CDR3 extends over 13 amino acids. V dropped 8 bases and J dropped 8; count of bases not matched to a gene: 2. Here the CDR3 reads CASGTSGGYEQFF. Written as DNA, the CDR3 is TGTGCCAGCGGGACTAGCGGGGGTTATGAGCAGTTCTTC.

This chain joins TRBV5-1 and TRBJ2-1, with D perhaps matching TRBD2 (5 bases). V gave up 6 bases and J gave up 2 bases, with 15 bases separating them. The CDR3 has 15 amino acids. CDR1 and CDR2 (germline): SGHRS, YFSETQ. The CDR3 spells CASKGDSRTYNEQFF. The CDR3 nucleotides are TGCGCCAGCAAGGGAGACTCCAGGACCTACAATGAGCAGTTCTTC.

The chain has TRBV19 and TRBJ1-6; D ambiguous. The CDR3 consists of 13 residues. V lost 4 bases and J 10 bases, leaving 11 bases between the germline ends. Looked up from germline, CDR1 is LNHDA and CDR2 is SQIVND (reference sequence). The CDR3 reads CASSSQDRSPLHF. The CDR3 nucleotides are TGTGCCAGTAGTAGCCAGGATCGCTCACCCCTCCACTTT. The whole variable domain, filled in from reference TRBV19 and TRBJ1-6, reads DGGITQSPKYLFRKEGQNVTLSCEQNLNHDAMYWYRQDPGQGLRLIYYSQIVNDFQKGDIAEGYSVSREKKESFPLTVTSAQKNPTAFYLCASSSQDRSPLHFGNGTRLTVT.

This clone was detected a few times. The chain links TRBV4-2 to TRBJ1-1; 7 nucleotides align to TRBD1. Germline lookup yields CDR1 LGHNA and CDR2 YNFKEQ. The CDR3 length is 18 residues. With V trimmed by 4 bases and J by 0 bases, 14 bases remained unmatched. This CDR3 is CASSPKVGRDSVNTEAFF. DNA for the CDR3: TGTGCCAGCAGCCCGAAGGTGGGTAGGGACAGTGTGAACACTGAAGCTTTCTTT.

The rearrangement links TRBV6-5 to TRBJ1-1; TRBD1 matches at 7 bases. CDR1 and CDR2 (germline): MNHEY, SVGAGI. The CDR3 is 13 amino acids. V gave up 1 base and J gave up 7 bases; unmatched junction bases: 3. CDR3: CASSYFGDSEAFF. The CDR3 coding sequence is TGTGCCAGCAGTTACTTCGGGGACAGTGAAGCTTTCTTT.

CDR3 DNA sequence: TGTGCCAGCAGTTTGGGGGGTCGCGGGAACACCGGGGAGCTGTTTTTT. Amino acids: CASSLGGRGNTGELFF. The chain links TRBV28 to TRBJ2-2; perhaps TRBD2 as D (6 bases). The CDR3 has 16 amino acids. V was shortened by 3 bases and J by 1 base, with 12 bases between the two germline ends. The germline V gene has CDR1 MDHEN and CDR2 SYDVKM.

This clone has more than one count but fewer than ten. The CDR3 is CASSVYGTGSDGYTF. The CDR3 DNA sequence: TGTGCCAGCAGCGTATATGGGACAGGGTCTGATGGCTACACCTTC. The chain is built from TRBV9 and TRBJ1-2; 9 bases are shared with TRBD1. CDR3 length: 15 amino acids. J was trimmed by 6 bases and V by 1 base; bases with no gene match: 7. Per germline, CDR1 SGDLS and CDR2 YYNGEE.

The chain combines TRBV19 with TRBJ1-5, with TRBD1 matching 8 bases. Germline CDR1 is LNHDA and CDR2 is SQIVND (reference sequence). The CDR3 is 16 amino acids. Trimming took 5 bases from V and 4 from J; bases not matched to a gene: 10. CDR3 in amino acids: CASSLRTGTYNQPQHF. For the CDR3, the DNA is TGTGCCAGTAGTCTCCGGACAGGGACTTATAATCAGCCCCAGCATTTT.

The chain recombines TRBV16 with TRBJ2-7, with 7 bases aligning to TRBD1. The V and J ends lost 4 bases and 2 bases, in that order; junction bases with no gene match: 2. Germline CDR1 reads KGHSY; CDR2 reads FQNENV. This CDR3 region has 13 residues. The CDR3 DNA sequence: TGTGCCAGCAGCCCCCAGGGGGCCTACGAGCAGTACTTC. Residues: CASSPQGAYEQYF.

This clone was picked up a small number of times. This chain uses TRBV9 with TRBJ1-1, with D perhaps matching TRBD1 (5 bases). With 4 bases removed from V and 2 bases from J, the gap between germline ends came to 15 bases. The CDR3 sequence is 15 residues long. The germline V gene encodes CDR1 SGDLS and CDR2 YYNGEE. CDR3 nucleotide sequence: TGTGCCAGCAGCCTTAATGGGGGGGTAAACACTGAAGCTTTCTTT. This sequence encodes CASSLNGGVNTEAFF.

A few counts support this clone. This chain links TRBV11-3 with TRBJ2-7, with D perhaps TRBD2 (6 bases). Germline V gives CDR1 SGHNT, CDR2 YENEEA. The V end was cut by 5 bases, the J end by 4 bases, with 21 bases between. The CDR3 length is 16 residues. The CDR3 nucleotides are TGTGCCAGCAGCGGACGGGACTCTTACTTTGGTTACGAGCAGTACTTC. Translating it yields CASSGRDSYFGYEQYF.

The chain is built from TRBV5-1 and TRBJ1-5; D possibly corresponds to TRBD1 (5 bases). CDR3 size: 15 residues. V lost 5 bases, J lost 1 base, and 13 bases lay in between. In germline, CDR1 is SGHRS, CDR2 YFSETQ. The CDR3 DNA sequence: TGCGCCAGCAGGGAGGGGTCGGGAAGCAATCAGCCCCAGCATTTT. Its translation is CASREGSGSNQPQHF.

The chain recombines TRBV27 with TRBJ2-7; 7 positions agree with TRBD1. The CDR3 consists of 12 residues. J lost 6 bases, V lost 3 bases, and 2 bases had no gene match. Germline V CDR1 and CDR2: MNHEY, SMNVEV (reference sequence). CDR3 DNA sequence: TGTGCCAGCAGTTTTACAGGGGCCGAGCAGTACTTC. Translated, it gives CASSFTGAEQYF.

CDR3 nucleotides: TGTGCCAGCAGCAAAGGAGGGGACAGGGCCTATGGCTACACCTTC. Its translation: CASSKGGDRAYGYTF. The chain links TRBV21-1 to TRBJ1-2; no DNA check was done on the table's D call, TRBD1. TRBV21-1 represents a pseudogene. This CDR3 spans 15 amino acids.

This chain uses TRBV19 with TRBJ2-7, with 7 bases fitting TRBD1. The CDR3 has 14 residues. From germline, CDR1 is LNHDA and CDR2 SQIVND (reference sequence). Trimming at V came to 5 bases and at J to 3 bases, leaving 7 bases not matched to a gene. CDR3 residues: CASSWRTGNYEQYF. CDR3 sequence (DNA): TGTGCCAGTAGTTGGAGGACAGGTAACTACGAGCAGTACTTC.